The 10 T cell receptor beta chains below all came from one sample that was sequenced in a study of vaccination and CD4 T cells after COVID-19. Cultured CD4+ T-cell DNA underwent Oncomine TCR Beta short-read sequencing. TCRdb re-called the PCR reads with MiXCR, one entry per CDR3 protein. This sample yields under 25,000 distinct CDR3 sequences, of which 40% are seen a single time; around 8.5% belongs to the top ten. The antigens of these receptors remain unknown. Treatment: approximately 10-day PBMC culture with coronavirus spike peptide pools or control peptides (ViraFEST assay). The sample in question was CD4+ T cells from blood, cultured in vitro, obtained after SARS-CoV-2 vaccination. These receptors all stem from a human donor who had recovered from COVID-19.

This chain joins TRBV19 and TRBJ2-3; TRBD2 matches at 11 bases. The CDR3 has 16 residues. Germline CDR1 is LNHDA and CDR2 is SQIVND (reference sequence). Losses at the gene ends were 5 bases for V and 3 bases for J; bases not matched to a gene: 7. The CDR3 reads CASSALLAGVTDTQYF. The CDR3 DNA reads as TGTGCCAGTAGTGCCTTACTAGCGGGAGTGACAGATACGCAGTATTTT.

The rearrangement uses TRBV28 and TRBJ1-5, with a tentative D call TRBD1 (5 bases). The CDR3 runs 17 residues. Per the germline V gene, CDR1 is MDHEN and CDR2 is SYDVKM. V dropped 7 bases and J dropped 0 bases, with 19 bases sitting between them. The DNA of the CDR3 is TGTGCCAGCATCACACGACGCTGGGGCAGTAGCAATCAGCCCCAGCATTTT. This translates into CASITRRWGSSNQPQHF.

The rearrangement links TRBV29-1 to TRBJ1-1; D gene ambiguous. The length of the CDR3 is 13 residues. The V end lost 3 bases, the J end lost 3 bases, and 11 bases lay between the germline ends. CDR1 and CDR2 (germline): SQVTM, ANQGSEA. CDR3 bases: TGCAGCGTTGAGTCGGCCCGCTACACTGAAGCTTTCTTT. Translating gives CSVESARYTEAFF.

The chain combines TRBV19 with TRBJ1-1; 8 bases are a match to TRBD1. The length of the CDR3 is 17 residues. The V and J ends lost 0 bases and 3 bases, in that order; junction bases with no gene match: 9. Germline CDR1 LNHDA, CDR2 SQIVND (reference sequence). CDR3: CASSIDLWGQADTEAFF. CDR3 sequence (DNA): TGTGCCAGTAGTATAGATCTATGGGGACAGGCGGACACTGAAGCTTTCTTT.

The chain links TRBV19 to TRBJ2-2, with 8 bases lining up with TRBD2. CDR1 is LNHDA, CDR2 SQIVND, per germline (reference sequence). CDR3 length: 11 amino acids. The CDR3 loop reads CASGITGELFF. The DNA of the CDR3 is TGTGCTAGCGGGATCACCGGGGAGCTGTTTTTT.

This clonotype was seen more than once but under ten times. This sequence joins TRBV24-1 and TRBJ2-7; a possible D gene is TRBD2 (5 bases). The CDR3 runs 15 residues. The V and J ends lost 5 bases and 1 base respectively, with 14 bases between them. Germline CDR1 KGHDR, CDR2 SFDVKD. The CDR3 sequence is CATSGGRGRSYEQYF. Written as DNA, the CDR3 is TGTGCCACCAGTGGCGGCCGGGGAAGGTCCTACGAGCAGTACTTC.

A few counts support this clonotype. The chain joins TRBV15 to TRBJ1-4, with D possibly matching TRBD1 (5 bases). The V and J ends lost 1 base and 5 bases respectively, with 11 bases between them. The CDR3 has 15 residues. Looked up from germline, CDR1 is LNHNV and CDR2 is YYDKDF (reference sequence). DNA of the CDR3: TGTGCCACCAGCAGAGTGGCTAGGGACAATGAAAAACTGTTTTTT. Amino acid sequence: CATSRVARDNEKLFF. Full variable domain (rest looked up from reference TRBV15 and TRBJ1-4): DAMVIQNPRYQVTQFGKPVTLSCSQTLNHNVMYWYQQKSSQAPKLLFHYYDKDFNNEADTPDNFQSRRPNTSFCFLDIRSPGLGDTAMYLCATSRVARDNEKLFFGSGTQLSVL.

This clonotype showed up just a few times. The chain has TRBV5-4 and TRBJ1-1; a weak D match, TRBD1 (5 bases). The V gene's germline CDR1 is SGHNT and CDR2 YYREEE (reference sequence). CDR3 length equals 16 residues. Trimming stripped 0 bases from V and 5 bases from J, with 17 bases between. The CDR3 here is CASSLGTTGLGTEAFF. CDR3 DNA sequence: TGTGCCAGCAGCTTGGGGACCACAGGATTGGGGACTGAAGCTTTCTTT. Looking up the rest from reference TRBV5-4 and TRBJ1-1 gives the full variable domain: ETGVTQSPTHLIKTRGQQVTLRCSSQSGHNTVSWYQQALGQGPQFIFQYYREEENGRGNFPPRFSGLQFPNYSSELNVNALELDDSALYLCASSLGTTGLGTEAFFGQGTRLTVV.

The CDR3 here is CSATDKSEYEQYF. CDR3 in DNA: TGCAGTGCTACCGACAAGTCAGAGTACGAGCAGTACTTC. The chain joins TRBV20-1 to TRBJ2-7; D unclear. Germline CDR1 and CDR2: DFQATT and SNEGSKA (reference sequence). The CDR3 totals 13 residues. Trimming pared 4 bases from V and 4 bases from J, leaving 14 bases between.

This clonotype appeared a few times. The J gene is TRBJ1-1, the V gene TRBV12-3 or TRBV12-4; no clear D. The CDR3 has 13 amino acids. V dropped 6 bases and J dropped 4 bases, with 12 bases sitting between them. The CDR3 protein is CASSATVSTEAFF. The CDR3 bases are TGTGCCAGCAGCGCTACAGTATCCACTGAAGCTTTCTTT.